These 28 T cell receptor beta chains were all obtained from the same sample, sequenced in a study of blood T cell repertoires in COVID-19. The assay was immunoSEQ multiplex PCR, and TCRdb's table has in-frame clones only and misses some. The table lists some 16,000 clones, approximately 84% of them singletons. Sequenced input: peripheral blood. The receptors come from a human donor with active COVID-19. The donor label of this sample is uncertain.

In this sample, this clone is medium-sized. This chain joins TRBV4-3 and TRBJ2-7, with D tentatively TRBD2 (7 bases). The CDR3 is 18 amino acids. With 0 bases removed from V and 4 bases from J, the gap between germline ends came to 22 bases. Germline CDR1 and CDR2: LGHNA and YSLEER. The CDR3 DNA reads as TGCGCCAGCAGCCAAGAGAGTGGAGGGGGGGCCGCACCATACGAGCAGTACTTC. It codes for CASSQESGGGAAPYEQYF.

A few counts support this clone. This chain uses TRBV19 with TRBJ1-1; 7 positions agree with TRBD1. The V gene end was trimmed by 9 bases and the J gene end by 1 base; junction bases not matched to a gene: 8. The CDR3 sequence is 14 residues long. The germline gives CDR1 LNHDA, CDR2 SQIVND (reference sequence). The CDR3 nucleotides read TGTGCCAGCCACTTCACAGGGGCGAACACTGAAGCTTTCTTT. Amino acid sequence: CASHFTGANTEAFF.

The chain couples TRBV19 to TRBJ1-5; no definite D call. The CDR3 has 12 amino acids. V dropped 4 bases and J dropped 9 bases, with 10 bases sitting between them. Germline CDR1 and CDR2: LNHDA and SQIVND (reference sequence). CDR3 sequence (DNA): TGTGCCAGTAGTACGGGTGCGGGGCCCCAGCATTTT. Protein: CASSTGAGPQHF. The entire variable domain, with the rest obtained from reference TRBV19 and TRBJ1-5, is as follows: DGGITQSPKYLFRKEGQNVTLSCEQNLNHDAMYWYRQDPGQGLRLIYYSQIVNDFQKGDIAEGYSVSREKKESFPLTVTSAQKNPTAFYLCASSTGAGPQHFGDGTRLSIL.

The V gene is TRBV18, the J gene TRBJ2-1, with D possibly matching TRBD2 (6 bases). Between the trimmed V and J ends, which lost 6 bases and 0 bases, there was a span of 12 bases. Germline CDR1 reads KGHSH; CDR2 reads LQKENI. The CDR3 runs to 15 residues. The CDR3 protein is CASSQRRASYNEQFF. The CDR3 DNA is TGTGCCAGCTCCCAGAGGAGGGCCTCCTACAATGAGCAGTTCTTC.

The chain uses TRBV12-3 or TRBV12-4 and TRBJ2-1, with D unresolved. There are 12 residues in the CDR3. The germline V and J ends were trimmed by 6 bases and 9 bases, with 12 bases remaining between them. The CDR3 spells CASSYSLGEQFF. The DNA for the CDR3 is TGTGCCAGCAGCTACTCCCTCGGTGAGCAGTTCTTC.

This chain links TRBV5-4 with TRBJ1-1; TRBD1 agrees at 10 bases. V gave up 4 bases and J gave up 6 bases; unmatched junction bases: 9. The CDR3 spans 15 residues. The V gene's germline CDR1 is SGHNT and CDR2 YYREEE (reference sequence). In DNA form, the CDR3 reads TGTGCCAGCAGCCGGGGACAGGGGAGTGGTGCTGAAGCTTTCTTT. Its translation is CASSRGQGSGAEAFF.

The chain links TRBV19 to TRBJ1-2; no reliable D call. Germline CDR1 reads LNHDA; CDR2 reads SQIVND (reference sequence). CDR3 length: 13 residues. V was trimmed by 3 bases and J by 3 bases, leaving 8 bases between them. In DNA form, the CDR3 reads TGTGCCAGTAGTATGAACCGGGACTATGGCTACACCTTC. Protein product: CASSMNRDYGYTF.

The chain couples TRBV7-3 to TRBJ2-2; 9 bases match TRBD1. Germline trimming cut 6 bases from V and 5 bases from J; bases unmatched to any gene: 7. The CDR3 is 15 residues long. The germline CDR1 and CDR2 sequences are SGHTA and FQGTGA. The CDR3 region has the DNA TGTGCCAGCAGATGGGGACAGGGCCGGACCGGGGAGCTGTTTTTT. Encoded protein: CASRWGQGRTGELFF.

This chain joins TRBV19 and TRBJ1-2, with no clear D. Trimming removed 1 base at V and 4 bases at J, with 10 bases between. There are 14 residues in the CDR3. Germline-derived CDR1 and CDR2 are LNHDA and SQIVND (reference sequence). In DNA form, the CDR3 reads TGTGCCAGTAGTATAGTTCAGGTCCGCTATGGCTACACCTTC. Its protein is CASSIVQVRYGYTF.

The V call is TRBV5-4, the J call TRBJ1-4; 8 positions agree with TRBD1. Germline CDR1 reads SGHNT; CDR2 reads YYREEE (reference sequence). V dropped 3 bases and J dropped 0; count of bases not matched to a gene: 1. The CDR3 is 15 amino acids. CDR3 loop: CASSSDRATNEKLFF. As DNA, the CDR3 is TGTGCCAGCAGCTCGGACAGGGCAACTAATGAAAAACTGTTTTTT. Full variable domain (missing parts from reference TRBV5-4 and TRBJ1-4): ETGVTQSPTHLIKTRGQQVTLRCSSQSGHNTVSWYQQALGQGPQFIFQYYREEENGRGNFPPRFSGLQFPNYSSELNVNALELDDSALYLCASSSDRATNEKLFFGSGTQLSVL.

The chain recombines TRBV10-3 with TRBJ2-1; 9 bases are a match to TRBD2. The germline V gene has CDR1 ENHRY and CDR2 SYGVKD. V gave up 3 bases and J gave up 2 bases; unmatched junction bases: 2. This CDR3 is 15 amino acids long. The CDR3 bases are TGTGCCATCAGTGAACCTAGCGGGGCCTACAATGAGCAGTTCTTC. This encodes CAISEPSGAYNEQFF.

This sequence joins TRBV27 and TRBJ2-4, with D tentatively TRBD2 (5 bases). Germline V gene sequence: CDR1 MNHEY, CDR2 SMNVEV (reference sequence). Trimming pared 10 bases from V and 5 bases from J, leaving 15 bases between. The CDR3 consists of 13 residues. CDR3 sequence (DNA): TGTGCCACCCTGAGGCGGGTGCAAAACATTCAGTACTTC. This translates into CATLRRVQNIQYF.

This chain joins TRBV9 and TRBJ2-2, with 8 nucleotides matching TRBD2. CDR1 and CDR2 from the germline V gene are SGDLS and YYNGEE. The CDR3 has 16 residues. V trimming: 1 base; J trimming: 7 bases; junction bases outside the gene matches: 9. The CDR3 bases are TGTGCCAGCAGCGTATCCGGGACTAGTCGCGGCGGGGAGCTGTTTTTT. Translation gives CASSVSGTSRGGELFF.

V is TRBV6-6 and J is TRBJ1-5; D might be TRBD1 (5 bases). Trimming took off 6 bases at V and 2 bases at J, with 17 bases between the two ends. Germline CDR1 reads MNHNY; CDR2 reads SVGAGI (reference sequence). This CDR3 region has 16 residues. CDR3 in DNA: TGTGCCAGCAGACCACACGGGGGGACGGGCAATCAGCCCCAGCATTTT. This translates into CASRPHGGTGNQPQHF.

The chain combines TRBV6-5 with TRBJ2-7; TRBD1 aligns across 7 bases. Germline V CDR1 and CDR2: MNHEY, SVGAGI. After removal of 8 bases from V and 2 bases from J, the junction contained 9 bases not matched to a gene. The CDR3 has 14 residues. As DNA, the CDR3 is TGTGCCAGCCTGGGACAGTCGGGTACCTACGAGCAGTACTTC. As protein: CASLGQSGTYEQYF.

Here the CDR3 DNA reads TGTGCCAGCAGCTTGCGGGACACACAAGAGACCCAGTACTTC. Translated: CASSLRDTQETQYF. The chain joins TRBV5-5 to TRBJ2-5; possible D gene TRBD1, 6 bases. The CDR3 runs to 14 residues. Trimming took off 1 base at V and 2 bases at J, with 9 bases between the two ends. Germline CDR1 and CDR2: SGHKS and YYEKEE (reference sequence). Looking up the rest from reference TRBV5-5 and TRBJ2-5 gives the full variable domain: DAGVTQSPTHLIKTRGQQVTLRCSPISGHKSVSWYQQVLGQGPQFIFQYYEKEERGRGNFPDRFSARQFPNYSSELNVNALLLGDSALYLCASSLRDTQETQYFGPGTRLLVL.

The rearrangement uses TRBV19 and TRBJ1-1, with D uncertain. V was cut by 7 bases and J by 5 bases, with 8 bases left in between. This CDR3 is 11 amino acids long. In germline, CDR1 is LNHDA, CDR2 SQIVND (reference sequence). In nucleotides, the CDR3 is TGTGCCAGTATTTCGGAGACTGAAGCTTTCTTT. It yields the protein CASISETEAFF.

This chain joins TRBV27 and TRBJ2-3; TRBD1 might be the D (6 bases). Germline CDR1 is MNHEY and CDR2 is SMNVEV (reference sequence). The CDR3 sequence is 15 residues long. V lost 4 bases and J lost 6, with 17 bases in between. CDR3 in DNA: TGTGCCAGCAGTTCATACCCAACAGGGTGGGATACGCAGTATTTT. Translation: CASSSYPTGWDTQYF.

The rearrangement uses TRBV2 and TRBJ1-1; tentatively, D is TRBD1 (5 bases). V lost 8 bases and J lost 4, with 8 bases in between. Germline V gene data show CDR1 as SNHLY and CDR2 as FYNNEI. The CDR3 loop spans 11 amino acids. This CDR3 reads CASVGGTEAFF. The CDR3 DNA sequence: TGTGCCAGCGTGGGGGGCACTGAAGCTTTCTTT. The full variable domain, rest sourced from reference TRBV2 and TRBJ1-1, is EPEVTQTPSHQVTQMGQEVILRCVPISNHLYFYWYRQILGQKVEFLVSFYNNEISEKSEIFDDQFSVERPDGSNFTLKIRSTKLEDSAMYFCASVGGTEAFFGQGTRLTVV.

The chain uses TRBV7-2 and TRBJ2-7; weak D call: TRBD1 (5 bases). V lost 5 bases and J lost 0, with 11 bases in between. This CDR3 is 14 amino acids long. Looked up from germline, CDR1 is SGHTA and CDR2 is FQGNSA. In nucleotides, the CDR3 is TGTGCCAGCAGCCCAGACAGATACTCCTACGAGCAGTACTTC. Its protein is CASSPDRYSYEQYF.

This clone was observed once. This rearrangement joins TRBV29-1 to TRBJ2-2; D is possibly TRBD1 (7 bases). CDR1 and CDR2 from the germline V gene are SQVTM and ANQGSEA. The ends were cut back, 5 bases at V and 7 bases at J, with 17 bases in the middle. CDR3 length: 14 amino acids. CDR3 sequence: CSVTGEAKDGELFF. CDR3 nucleotide sequence: TGCAGCGTTACAGGGGAGGCGAAGGACGGGGAGCTGTTTTTT.

This clone turned up a few times. Here the CDR3 reads CASKMRRNTGELFF. The CDR3, as DNA: TGTGCCAGCAAGATGAGGCGGAACACCGGGGAGCTGTTTTTT. The chain couples TRBV6-5 to TRBJ2-2, with D hard to call. The V end lost 7 bases, the J end lost 1 base, and 10 bases lay between the germline ends. Germline loops: CDR1 MNHEY, CDR2 SVGAGI. The CDR3 has 14 amino acids.

The chain joins TRBV9 to TRBJ1-6; D unresolved. The CDR3 sequence is 15 residues long. Trimming cost V 1 base and J 6 bases, with 11 bases left between them. In germline, CDR1 is SGDLS, CDR2 YYNGEE. CDR3 sequence: CASSVLSGPNSPLHF. CDR3 nucleotides: TGTGCCAGCAGCGTATTGTCGGGTCCTAATTCACCCCTCCACTTT. Full variable domain (outside the CDR3, taken from reference TRBV9 and TRBJ1-6): DSGVTQTPKHLITATGQRVTLRCSPRSGDLSVYWYQQSLDQGLQFLIQYYNGEERAKGNILERFSAQQFPDLHSELNLSSLELGDSALYFCASSVLSGPNSPLHFGNGTRLTVT.

The CDR3 bases are TGTGCCAGCAGCTATGCGGGTTCGACTGGTCCCCCCTACAATGAGCAGTTCTTC. This gives the protein CASSYAGSTGPPYNEQFF. The V and J genes are TRBV11-2 and TRBJ2-1, with D possibly TRBD2 on 5 matching bases. Between the trimmed V and J ends, which lost 4 bases and 2 bases, there was a span of 21 bases. Germline assignment: CDR1 SGHAT and CDR2 FQNNGV. There are 18 residues in the CDR3.

The chain uses TRBV6-6 and TRBJ2-2; TRBD2 might be the D (5 bases). The CDR3 is 13 amino acids. CDR1 and CDR2 from the germline V gene are MNHNY and SVGAGI (reference sequence). V dropped 10 bases and J dropped 7 bases, with 16 bases sitting between them. The CDR3 spells CANRGQQVGELFF. For the CDR3, the DNA is TGTGCCAACCGCGGGCAGCAAGTCGGGGAGCTGTTTTTT.

The CDR3 DNA follows: TGCGCCAGCAGCCAAAACAGGGGCGGGGGCACAGATACGCAGTATTTT. Protein product: CASSQNRGGGTDTQYF. The chain employs TRBV4-3 and TRBJ2-3, with D tentatively TRBD1 (7 bases). V lost 2 bases and J 1 base, leaving 13 bases between the germline ends. The CDR3 is 16 amino acids. Germline V gene sequence: CDR1 LGHNA, CDR2 YSLEER.

The V call is TRBV19, the J call TRBJ2-1; 14 bases agree with TRBD2. This CDR3 comprises 20 residues. Germline V lookup: CDR1 LNHDA, CDR2 SQIVND (reference sequence). Trimming took 4 bases from V and 0 from J; bases not matched to a gene: 11. CDR3 nucleotide sequence: TGTGCCAGTAGTACCAATCCTTGGACTAGCGGGGGGTACTCCTACAATGAGCAGTTCTTC. The encoded protein is CASSTNPWTSGGYSYNEQFF.

The chain carries TRBV5-1 and TRBJ2-1, with TRBD1 identical over 9 bases. Germline V gives CDR1 SGHRS, CDR2 YFSETQ. This CDR3 region has 16 residues. The ends lost 4 bases at V and 7 bases at J; junction bases unmatched: 12. This chain's CDR3 is CASSRTGDISGNEQFF. The CDR3 region has the DNA TGCGCCAGCAGCCGGACAGGGGATATATCCGGGAATGAGCAGTTCTTC. Together with reference TRBV5-1 and TRBJ2-1, the CDR3 gives the full variable domain: KAGVTQTPRYLIKTRGQQVTLSCSPISGHRSVSWYQQTPGQGLQFLFEYFSETQRNKGNFPGRFSGRQFSNSRSEMNVSTLELGDSALYLCASSRTGDISGNEQFFGPGTRLTVL.